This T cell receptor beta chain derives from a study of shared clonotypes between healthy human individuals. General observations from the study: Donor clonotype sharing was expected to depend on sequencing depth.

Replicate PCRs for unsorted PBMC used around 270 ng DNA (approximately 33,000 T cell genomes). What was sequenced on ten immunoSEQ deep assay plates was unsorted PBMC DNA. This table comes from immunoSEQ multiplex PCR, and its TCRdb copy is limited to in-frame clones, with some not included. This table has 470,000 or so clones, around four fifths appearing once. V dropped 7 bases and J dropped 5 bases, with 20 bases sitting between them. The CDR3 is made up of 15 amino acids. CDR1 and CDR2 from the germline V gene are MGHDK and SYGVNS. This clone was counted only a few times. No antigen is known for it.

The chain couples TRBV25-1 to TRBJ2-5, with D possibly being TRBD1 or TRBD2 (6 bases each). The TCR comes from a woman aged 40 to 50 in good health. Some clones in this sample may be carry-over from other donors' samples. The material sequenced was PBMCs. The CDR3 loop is CASTNDRTGGETQYF. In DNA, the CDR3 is TGTGCCAGCACCAACGACAGGACTGGGGGGGAGACCCAGTACTTC.